This is a list of T cell receptor beta chains from one sample in a study of neurological immune-mediated disorders. In TCRdb, the 5' RACE reads were re-called with MiXCR into one record per CDR3 protein. The table has more than 75,000 distinct CDR3 sequences, roughly 3.5% seen once. Sequencing input: PBMCs. The receptors were sampled from a woman in her 50s with multiple sclerosis. Each CDR3 is given with its conserved first and last residue. The D gene is left open where the match is weak. Only part of the rows carry a size: once, few, many, or a class if the clone is expanded.

CDR3: CASTISAYKTQNF
DNA: TGTGCCAGCACCATTTCCGCCTATAAGACCCAGAATTTT
V: TRBV7-8
size: .
J: TRBJ1-5
D: .
length: 13

CDR3: CASSTTGERLFF
DNA: TGCGCCAGCAGCACGACAGGGGAGAGGCTGTTTTTT
V: TRBV5-1
size: many
J: TRBJ1-4
D: TRBD1
length: 12

CDR3: CASSVKTGPGELFF
DNA: TGCGCCAGCAGTGTAAAAACAGGACCCGGGGAGCTGTTTTTT
V: TRBV10-1
size: many
J: TRBJ2-2
D: .
length: 14

CDR3: CASSPRPRDSPLHF
DNA: TGTGCCAGCAGTCCCAGGCCCCGGGATTCACCCCTCCACTTT
V: TRBV7-2
size: many
J: TRBJ1-6
D: .
length: 14

CDR3: CASSLTGTTNTGELFF
DNA: TGTGCCAGCAGCTTAACCGGGACAACGAACACCGGGGAGCTGTTTTTT
V: TRBV7-2
size: many
J: TRBJ2-2
D: .
length: 16

CDR3: CASSQDSSYSGTGLYGYTF
DNA: TGTGCCAGCAGCCAAGATTCCTCGTACTCCGGGACAGGGCTATATGGCTACACCTTC
V: TRBV4-2
size: many
J: TRBJ1-2
D: TRBD1
length: 19

CDR3: CASSLEQTSVGTDTQYF
DNA: TGTGCCAGCAGCTTAGAGCAGACTAGCGTAGGGACAGATACGCAGTATTTT
V: TRBV12-3/TRBV12-4
size: many
J: TRBJ2-3
D: TRBD2
length: 17

CDR3: CSASRPNYGYTF
DNA: TGCAGTGCTTCTCGACCTAACTATGGCTACACCTTC
V: TRBV20-1
size: many
J: TRBJ1-2
D: .
length: 12

CDR3: CASKWGDGTGELFF
DNA: TGCGCCAGCAAGTGGGGAGACGGAACCGGGGAGCTGTTTTTT
V: TRBV5-1
size: many
J: TRBJ2-2
D: .
length: 14

CDR3: CASSLGQSIYTEAFF
DNA: TGCGCCAGCAGCTTGGGGCAGAGTATTTACACTGAAGCTTTCTTT
V: TRBV5-1
size: many
J: TRBJ1-1
D: .
length: 15

CDR3: CATSRDPSSTGELFF
DNA: TGTGCCACCAGCAGAGATCCAAGTAGTACCGGGGAGCTGTTTTTT
V: TRBV15
size: .
J: TRBJ2-2
D: .
length: 15

CDR3: CATSREHGNTIYF
DNA: TGTGCCACCAGCAGAGAGCATGGAAACACCATATATTTT
V: TRBV15
size: many
J: TRBJ1-3
D: .
length: 13

CDR3: CASSPRQGFGELFF
DNA: TGTGCCAGCAGCCCGAGACAGGGGTTCGGGGAGCTGTTTTTT
V: TRBV7-8
size: many
J: TRBJ2-2
D: TRBD1
length: 14

CDR3: CASRQGSNQPQHF
DNA: TGTGCCAGCAGACAGGGGAGCAATCAGCCCCAGCATTTT
V: TRBV27
size: many
J: TRBJ1-5
D: TRBD1
length: 13

CDR3: CSPRTSTDTQYF
DNA: TGCAGCCCCCGAACTAGCACAGATACGCAGTATTTT
V: TRBV29-1
size: many
J: TRBJ2-3
D: .
length: 12

CDR3: CASSVATTLQGRNTEAFF
DNA: TGTGCCAGCAGCGTAGCTACGACCTTACAGGGGCGAAACACTGAAGCTTTCTTT
V: TRBV9
size: .
J: TRBJ1-1
D: TRBD1
length: 18

CDR3: CASRTEEETQYF
DNA: TGCGCCAGCCGGACTGAGGAGGAGACCCAGTACTTC
V: TRBV5-1
size: many
J: TRBJ2-5
D: .
length: 12

CDR3: CASSLIGGRMGQPQHF
DNA: TGTGCCAGCAGTTTAATCGGCGGCAGGATGGGGCAGCCCCAGCATTTT
V: TRBV12-3/TRBV12-4
size: many
J: TRBJ1-5
D: .
length: 16

CDR3: CASSLAGRPSYEQYF
DNA: TGTGCCAGCAGTTTAGCAGGCAGGCCCTCCTACGAGCAGTACTTC
V: TRBV12-3/TRBV12-4
size: many
J: TRBJ2-7
D: .
length: 15

CDR3: CASSTTANVNTEAFF
DNA: TGTGCCAGCAGCACGACAGCGAACGTGAACACTGAAGCTTTCTTT
V: TRBV7-2
size: many
J: TRBJ1-1
D: .
length: 15

CDR3: CASSFGTRTQYF
DNA: TGTGCCAGCAGCTTCGGGACAAGGACGCAGTATTTT
V: TRBV5-4
size: many
J: TRBJ2-3
D: .
length: 12

CDR3: CASSTPTGYGYTF
DNA: TGTGCCAGCAGTACCCCGACAGGGTATGGCTACACCTTC
V: TRBV2
size: many
J: TRBJ1-2
D: TRBD1
length: 13

CDR3: CASSSPGDDTQYF
DNA: TGCGCCAGCAGCTCCCCAGGCGACGATACGCAGTATTTT
V: TRBV5-1
size: many
J: TRBJ2-3
D: .
length: 13

CDR3: CSASPRVRGSGDTQYF
DNA: TGCAGTGCTAGCCCCAGGGTGCGGGGGTCGGGAGATACGCAGTATTTT
V: TRBV20-1
size: many
J: TRBJ2-3
D: TRBD2
length: 16

CDR3: CSARELSGNYGYTF
DNA: TGCAGTGCTAGAGAATTGTCAGGGAATTATGGCTACACCTTC
V: TRBV20-1
size: many
J: TRBJ1-2
D: .
length: 14